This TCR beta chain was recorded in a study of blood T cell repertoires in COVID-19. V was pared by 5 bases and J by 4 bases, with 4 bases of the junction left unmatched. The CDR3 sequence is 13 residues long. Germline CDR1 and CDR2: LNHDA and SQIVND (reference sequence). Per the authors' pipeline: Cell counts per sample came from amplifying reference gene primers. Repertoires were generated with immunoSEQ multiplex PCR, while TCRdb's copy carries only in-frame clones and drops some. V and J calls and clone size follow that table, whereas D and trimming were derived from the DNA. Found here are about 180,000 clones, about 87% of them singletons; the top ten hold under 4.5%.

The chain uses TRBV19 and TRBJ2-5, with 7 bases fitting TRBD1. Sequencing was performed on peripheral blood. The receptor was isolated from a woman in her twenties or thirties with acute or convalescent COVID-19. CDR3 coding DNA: TGTGCCAGTAGTTCGAGGGGGCGAGAGACCCAGTACTTC. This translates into CASSSRGRETQYF.